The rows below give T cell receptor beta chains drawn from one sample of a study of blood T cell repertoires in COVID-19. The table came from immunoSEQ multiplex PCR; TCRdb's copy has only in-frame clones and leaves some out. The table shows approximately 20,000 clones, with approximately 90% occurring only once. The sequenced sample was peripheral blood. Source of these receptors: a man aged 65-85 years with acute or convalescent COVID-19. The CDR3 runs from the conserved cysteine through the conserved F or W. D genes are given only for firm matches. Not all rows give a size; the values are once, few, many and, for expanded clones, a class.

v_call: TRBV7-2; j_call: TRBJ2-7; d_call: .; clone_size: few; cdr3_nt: TGTGCCAGCAGCTTAGCGGGAGGTAAAGTCTACGAGCAGTACTTC; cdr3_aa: CASSLAGGKVYEQYF
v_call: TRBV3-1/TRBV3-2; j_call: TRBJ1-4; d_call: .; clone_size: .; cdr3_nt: TGTGCCAGCAGCCAAGGGGGACTTAATGAAAAACTGTTTTTT; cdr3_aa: CASSQGGLNEKLFF
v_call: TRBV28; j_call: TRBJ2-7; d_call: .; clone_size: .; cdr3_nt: TGTGCCAGCCTCGACAGAAACTCCTACGAGCAGTACTTC; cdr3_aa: CASLDRNSYEQYF
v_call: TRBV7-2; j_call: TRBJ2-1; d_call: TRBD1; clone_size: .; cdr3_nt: TGTGCCAGCAGCTTGTCGACAGGGGAAGGCTACAATGAGCAGTTCTTC; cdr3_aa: CASSLSTGEGYNEQFF
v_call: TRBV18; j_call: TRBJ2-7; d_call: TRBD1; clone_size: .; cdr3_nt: TGTGCCAGCTCAACGCGGGACAGGGGCACCTACGAGCAGTACTTC; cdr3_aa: CASSTRDRGTYEQYF
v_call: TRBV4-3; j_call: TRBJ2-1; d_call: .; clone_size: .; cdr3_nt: TGCGCCAGCAGCCAAAAGGGGGTAGATGAGCAGTTCTTC; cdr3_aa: CASSQKGVDEQFF
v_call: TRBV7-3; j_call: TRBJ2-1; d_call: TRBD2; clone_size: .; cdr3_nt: TGTGCCAGCAGCTTGAGCGGGAGTCGCGATGAGCAGTTCTTC; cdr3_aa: CASSLSGSRDEQFF
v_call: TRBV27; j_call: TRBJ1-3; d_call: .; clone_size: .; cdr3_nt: TGTGCCAGCTCCCCAACCGGTAGCTCTGGAAACACCATATATTTT; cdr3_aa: CASSPTGSSGNTIYF
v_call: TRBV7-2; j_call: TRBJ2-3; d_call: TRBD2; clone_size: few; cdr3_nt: TGTGCCAGCAGCCCCGGGCTAGCGGGAGCCGTGAAGGATACGCAGTATTTT; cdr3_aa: CASSPGLAGAVKDTQYF
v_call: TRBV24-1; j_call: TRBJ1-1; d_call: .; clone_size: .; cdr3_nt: TGTGCCACCAGCGGGGGGGCAGGGTACACTGAAGCTTTCTTT; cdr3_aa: CATSGGAGYTEAFF
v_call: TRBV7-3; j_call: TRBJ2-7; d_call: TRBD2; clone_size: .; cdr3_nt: TGTGCCAGCAGCTTACGGGGAGGGGACGAGCAGTACTTC; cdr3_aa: CASSLRGGDEQYF
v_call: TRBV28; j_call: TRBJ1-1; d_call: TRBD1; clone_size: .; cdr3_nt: TGTGCCAGCAGTTTGGGGACAGGTTACACTGAAGCTTTCTTT; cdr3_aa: CASSLGTGYTEAFF
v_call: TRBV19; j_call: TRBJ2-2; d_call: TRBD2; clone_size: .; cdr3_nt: TGTGCCACCGGACGGTGGACTAGCGGTATGAACACCGGGGAGCTGTTTTTT; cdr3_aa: CATGRWTSGMNTGELFF
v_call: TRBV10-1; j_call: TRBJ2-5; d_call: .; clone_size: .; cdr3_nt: TGCGCCAGCAGTGAGTCCGGACTCCCCTCCCTCCCAGAGACCCAGTACTTC; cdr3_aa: CASSESGLPSLPETQYF
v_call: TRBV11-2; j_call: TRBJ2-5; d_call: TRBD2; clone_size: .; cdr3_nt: TGTGCCAGCAGCGGCGGGAGCGGGCAAGAGACCCAGTACTTC; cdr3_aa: CASSGGSGQETQYF
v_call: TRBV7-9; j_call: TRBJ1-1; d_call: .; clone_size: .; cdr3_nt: TGTGCCAGCACCCCATTGTTGGGCCCTAGCTCCGAAGCTTTCTTT; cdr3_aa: CASTPLLGPSSEAFF
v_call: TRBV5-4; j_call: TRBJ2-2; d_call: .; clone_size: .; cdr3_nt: TGTGCCAGCAGCATAGGGGTGACCACCGGGGAGCTGTTTTTT; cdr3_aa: CASSIGVTTGELFF
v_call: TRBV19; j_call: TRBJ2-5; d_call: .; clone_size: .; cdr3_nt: TGTGCCAGTAGTAGCGGGTACCAAGAGACCCAGTACTTC; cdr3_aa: CASSSGYQETQYF
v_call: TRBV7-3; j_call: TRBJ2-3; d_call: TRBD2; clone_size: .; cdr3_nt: TGTGCCAGCAGCGGGACTAGCCTCGCAGATACGCAGTATTTT; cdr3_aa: CASSGTSLADTQYF
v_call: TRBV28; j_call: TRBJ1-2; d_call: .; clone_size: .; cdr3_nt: TGTGCCAGCAGACTAGGTGGGGGGACCAACTATGGCTACACCTTC; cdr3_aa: CASRLGGGTNYGYTF
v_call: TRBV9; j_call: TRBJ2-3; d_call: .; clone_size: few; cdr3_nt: TGTGCCAGCAGCGCCCGCGGGGCATCGGGAACAGATACGCAGTATTTT; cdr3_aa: CASSARGASGTDTQYF
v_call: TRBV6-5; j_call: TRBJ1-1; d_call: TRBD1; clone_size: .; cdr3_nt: TGTGCCAGCAACAGACAGGGGAGGTACACTGAAGCTTTCTTT; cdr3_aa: CASNRQGRYTEAFF
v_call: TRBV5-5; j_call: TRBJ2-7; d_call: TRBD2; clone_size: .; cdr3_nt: TGTGCCAGCAGCTTGGATGGTAGCGGGAGCTACGAGCAGTACTTC; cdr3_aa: CASSLDGSGSYEQYF
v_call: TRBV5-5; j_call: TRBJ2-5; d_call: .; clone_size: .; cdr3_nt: TGTGCCAGCGGGCAGACGCAGGCTACCCAGTACTTC; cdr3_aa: CASGQTQATQYF
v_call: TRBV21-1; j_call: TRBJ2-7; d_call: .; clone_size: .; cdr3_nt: TGTGCCAGCATCTCGCGGGGGAGGGGGAGCTCCTACGAGCAGTACTTC; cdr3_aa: CASISRGRGSSYEQYF
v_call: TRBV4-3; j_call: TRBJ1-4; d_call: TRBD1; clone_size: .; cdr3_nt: TGCGCCAGCAGCCAAGATTCTCGGACAGGGGCAGGAGAAAAACTGTTTTTT; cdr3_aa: CASSQDSRTGAGEKLFF
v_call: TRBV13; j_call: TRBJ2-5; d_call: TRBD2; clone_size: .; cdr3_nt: TGTGCCAGCAGCCCTGCGGGGGCCCAGTACTTC; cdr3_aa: CASSPAGAQYF
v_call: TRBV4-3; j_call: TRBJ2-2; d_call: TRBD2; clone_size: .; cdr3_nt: TGCGCCAGCAGCCTCACTAGCGGGAGCGACACCGGGGAGCTGTTTTTT; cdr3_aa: CASSLTSGSDTGELFF
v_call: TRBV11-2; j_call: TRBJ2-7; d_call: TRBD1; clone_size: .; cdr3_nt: TGTGCCAGCAGCTTAGGGACAGGGAGCCGGTCCTACGAGCAGTACTTC; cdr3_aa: CASSLGTGSRSYEQYF
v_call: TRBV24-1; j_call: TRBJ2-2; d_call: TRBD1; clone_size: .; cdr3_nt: TGTGCCACCAGTGATTCGGACAGGGGAGAGACCGGGGAGCTGTTTTTT; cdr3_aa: CATSDSDRGETGELFF
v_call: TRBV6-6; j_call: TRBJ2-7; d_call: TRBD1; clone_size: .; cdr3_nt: TGTGCCAGCAGTTACCCTGACAGGGGGGAATACGAGCAGTACTTC; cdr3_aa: CASSYPDRGEYEQYF
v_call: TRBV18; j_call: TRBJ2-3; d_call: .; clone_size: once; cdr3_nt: TGTGCCAGCTCACCCTCTCCAGATACGCAGTATTTT; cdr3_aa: CASSPSPDTQYF
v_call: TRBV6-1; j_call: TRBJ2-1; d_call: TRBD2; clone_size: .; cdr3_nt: TGTGCCAGCAGTGAGCGGGAGATCTTTAGCGGCGATGAGCAGTTCTTC; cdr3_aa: CASSEREIFSGDEQFF
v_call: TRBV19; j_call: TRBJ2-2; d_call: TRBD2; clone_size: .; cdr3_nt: TGTGCCACCTCCCCGGTATTAGCGGGAGGGCCCGGGGAGCTGTTTTTT; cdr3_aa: CATSPVLAGGPGELFF
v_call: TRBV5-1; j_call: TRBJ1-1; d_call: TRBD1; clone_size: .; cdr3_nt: TGCGCCAGCAGCACAGGGGTAGACACTGAAGCTTTCTTT; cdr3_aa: CASSTGVDTEAFF
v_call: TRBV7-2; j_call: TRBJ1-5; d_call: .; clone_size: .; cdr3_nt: TGTGCCAGCAGCTTACGGGGATTGGGCAATCAGCCCCAGCATTTT; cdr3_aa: CASSLRGLGNQPQHF
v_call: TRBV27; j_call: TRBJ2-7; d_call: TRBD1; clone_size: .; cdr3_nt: TGTGCCAGCAGTTTAAATGACAGGGTGGGTGAGCAGTACTTC; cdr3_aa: CASSLNDRVGEQYF